This T cell receptor (beta chain) was sequenced in a study of blood T cell repertoires in COVID-19. Trimming cost V 4 bases and J 3 bases, with 19 bases left between them. Germline V gene sequence: CDR1 KGHDR, CDR2 SFDVKD. This CDR3 comprises 17 residues. The table came from immunoSEQ multiplex PCR; TCRdb's copy has only in-frame clones and leaves some out. The table includes 150,000 or so clones, 70% to 85% detected once. Living in under 30 US areas, the participants were between roughly 18 and 89 years of age. The rearrangement uses TRBV24-1 and TRBJ2-3; possibly TRBD1 for D (6 bases). Sequencing was carried out using PBMCs or T cells enriched from blood (not recorded which). The receptor was derived from a man aged 45-65 years who had recovered from COVID-19. The chain's CDR3 is CATSDQTAGVGTDTQYF. CDR3 in DNA: TGTGCCACCAGTGACCAAACCGCAGGGGTTGGAACAGATACGCAGTATTTT.